These 6 T cell receptor beta chains were all obtained from the same sample, sequenced in a study of CD8 T cells in ankylosing spondylitis. TCRdb passed the 5' RACE reads through MiXCR, listing each CDR3 protein once. The top ten hold about a sixth of the sample, which has a few hundred thousand distinct CDR3 sequences, 20% to 25% seen once. Study results and limitations: Seemingly characteristic of ankylosing spondylitis blood was a TCR beta motif consisting of about 8 highly homologous variants.

No antigen is known for these receptors. The sample was blood, either unsorted or a sorted T cell fraction (not recorded which). The source is a male donor with ankylosing spondylitis.

The chain has TRBV7-8 and TRBJ2-7; D is uncertain. Germline CDR1 is SGHVS and CDR2 is FQNEAQ. CDR3 size: 14 residues. V was shortened by 5 bases and J by 2 bases, with 13 bases between the two germline ends. The CDR3 DNA is TGTGCCAGCAGCCCGGTGGCTGTCCCCTACGAGCAGTACTTC. Amino acids: CASSPVAVPYEQYF.

This clonotype was observed a few times. The chain carries TRBV15 and TRBJ2-2; tentatively, D is TRBD2 (5 bases). V was pared by 0 bases and J by 8 bases, with 19 bases between. This CDR3 has 17 residues. The germline V gene encodes CDR1 LNHNV and CDR2 YYDKDF (reference sequence). CDR3: CATSRDLVSVRSGELFF. The DNA of the CDR3 is TGTGCCACCAGCAGAGATCTGGTTAGCGTAAGGTCAGGGGAGCTGTTTTTT.

In its sample, this clonotype was seen a few times. The chain employs TRBV12-3 or TRBV12-4 and TRBJ2-7, with 11 bases matching TRBD2. V dropped 3 bases and J dropped 5; count of bases not matched to a gene: 6. The CDR3 runs to 15 residues. Here the CDR3 DNA reads TGTGCCAGCAGTTTCACACTAGCGGGAGCCCACGAGCAGTACTTC. Protein: CASSFTLAGAHEQYF.

This clonotype has a handful of counts. V usage is TRBV6-2 or TRBV6-3 and J usage is TRBJ2-5; 10 bases match TRBD2. The CDR3 has 13 residues. Germline V lookup: CDR1 MNHEY, CDR2 SVGEGT. V shed 6 bases, J shed 11 bases, and the junction held 9 bases outside the gene matches. CDR3 DNA: TGTGCCAGCAGCCTTCTGGGGACTAGCGTGCAGTACTTC. Translated, it gives CASSLLGTSVQYF.

There are a few counts of this clonotype. The chain combines TRBV19 with TRBJ2-5; D unclear. Germline values: CDR1 LNHDA, CDR2 SQIVND (reference sequence). CDR3 length: 13 residues. V was pared by 3 bases and J by 1 base, with 6 bases between. The CDR3 DNA reads as TGTGCCAGTAGTATGACGGGCCAAGAGACCCAGTACTTC. Its translation is CASSMTGQETQYF.

There are a few counts of this clonotype. V and J are TRBV5-1 and TRBJ2-5; 8 nucleotides agree with TRBD2. Germline CDR1 is SGHRS and CDR2 is YFSETQ. This CDR3 spans 16 amino acids. The trim removed 0 bases at V and 4 bases at J, leaving 8 bases unmatched. CDR3 loop: CASSLAEWREAETQYF. The DNA for the CDR3 is TGCGCCAGCAGCTTGGCCGAATGGCGGGAGGCAGAGACCCAGTACTTC.